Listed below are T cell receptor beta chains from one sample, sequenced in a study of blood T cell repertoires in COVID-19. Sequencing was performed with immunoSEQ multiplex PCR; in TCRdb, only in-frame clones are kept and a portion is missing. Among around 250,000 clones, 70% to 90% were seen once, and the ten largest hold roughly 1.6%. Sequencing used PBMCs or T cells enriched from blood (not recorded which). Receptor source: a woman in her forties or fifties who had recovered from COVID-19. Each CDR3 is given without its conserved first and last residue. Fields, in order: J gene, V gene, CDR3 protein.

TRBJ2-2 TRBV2 ASNTLAGGLGELF
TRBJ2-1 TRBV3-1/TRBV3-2 ASSKGLAETYNEQF
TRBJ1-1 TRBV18 ASSQGMVSEAF
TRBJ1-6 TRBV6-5 ASGGTAYNSPLH
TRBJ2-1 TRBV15 ATSRGTSGTYNEQF
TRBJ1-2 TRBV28 ASTLAGYGYT
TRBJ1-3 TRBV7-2 ASSLGSIISGNTIY
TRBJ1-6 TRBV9 ASSVRGEDSPLH
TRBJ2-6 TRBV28 ASSPGTGGSGANVLT
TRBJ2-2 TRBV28 ASSSTGNTGELF
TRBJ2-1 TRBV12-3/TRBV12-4 ASSADRAEQF
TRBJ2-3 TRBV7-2 ASSLSGAGVGDTQY
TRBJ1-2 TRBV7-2 ASSLVGGGYT
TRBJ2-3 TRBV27 ATISRGTDTQY
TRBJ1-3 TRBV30 AWRERGISGNTIY
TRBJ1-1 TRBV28 ASSSGQINEAF
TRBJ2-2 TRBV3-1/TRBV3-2 ASRYGQGALSGELF
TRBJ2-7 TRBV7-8 ASSLEEAAAYEQY
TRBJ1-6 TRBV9 ASSVAGTYNSPLH
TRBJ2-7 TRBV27 ASSLSPGQGYEQY
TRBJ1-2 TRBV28 ASSPLGTGNYGYT
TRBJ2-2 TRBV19 ASSGTNTGELF
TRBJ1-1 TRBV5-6 ASSFEGGGTEAF
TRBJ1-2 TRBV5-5 ASSLVWVPHLKANYGYI
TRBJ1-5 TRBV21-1 ASKPDRGGPVRPQH
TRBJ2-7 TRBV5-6 ASSLGRDGMGY
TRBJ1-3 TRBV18 ASSPRGPPVDTIY
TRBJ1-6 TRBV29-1 SARSSYNSPLH
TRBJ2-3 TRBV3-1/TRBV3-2 ASSGGGSGRREDTQY
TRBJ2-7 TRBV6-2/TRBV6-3 ASSSRTEQY
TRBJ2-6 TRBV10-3 AISDTSVTSGANVLT
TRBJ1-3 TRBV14 ASSQSLSGNTIY
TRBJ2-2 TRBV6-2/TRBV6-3 ASSLPGQANTGELF
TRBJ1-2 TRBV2 ASSVFPGGYGYT
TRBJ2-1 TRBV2 ASSATGGWMF
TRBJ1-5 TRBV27 ASQSSGGGSNQPQH
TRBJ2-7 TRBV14 ASSPMGQPRYEQY
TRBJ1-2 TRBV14 ASSQGGGGYT
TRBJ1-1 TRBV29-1 STMTGTGAF
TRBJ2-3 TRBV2 ASMVETSGGLQY
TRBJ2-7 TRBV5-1 ASVSGTGSYEQY
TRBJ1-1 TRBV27 ASSSGLNTEAF
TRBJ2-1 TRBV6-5 ASSSSGSSYNEQF
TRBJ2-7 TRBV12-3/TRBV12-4 ASSLYDSSRY
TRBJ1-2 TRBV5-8 ASSSKTGNT
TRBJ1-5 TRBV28 ASSLPPGGGQPQH